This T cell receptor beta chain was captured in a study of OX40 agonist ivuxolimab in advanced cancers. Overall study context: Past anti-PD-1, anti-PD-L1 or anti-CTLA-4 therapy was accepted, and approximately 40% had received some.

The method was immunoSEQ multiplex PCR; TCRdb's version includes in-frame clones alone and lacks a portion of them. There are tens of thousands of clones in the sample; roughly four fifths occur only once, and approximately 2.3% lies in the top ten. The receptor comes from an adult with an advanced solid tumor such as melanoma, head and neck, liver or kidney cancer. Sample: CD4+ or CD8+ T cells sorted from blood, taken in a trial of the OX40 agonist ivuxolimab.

CDR3 in amino acids: CASRDPAKPQHF. As DNA, the CDR3 is TGTGCCAGCAGGGACCCCGCCAAGCCCCAGCATTTT. The chain uses TRBV5-8 and TRBJ1-5; unclear D gene. Germline V gives CDR1 SGHTS, CDR2 YDEGEE. V was pared by 5 bases and J by 8 bases, with 11 bases between. The CDR3 loop spans 12 amino acids.